The clone carrying this T cell receptor (beta chain) was found a few times. A J-beta primer mix and a sample-barcoded 5' primer were used in a second PCR of about 7 to 11 cycles. TCRdb passed the 5' RACE reads through MiXCR, listing each CDR3 protein once. In the table there are over 700,000 distinct CDR3 sequences, roughly 25% of which are singletons. These data belong to a study of blood T cells in healthy people across ages. The V gene end was trimmed by 3 bases and the J gene end by 5 bases; junction bases not matched to a gene: 4. CDR1 LGHNA and CDR2 YNFKEQ come from the germline V gene. The CDR3 is 15 residues long. This sample was shared with a second study, whose subject was T cells of mothers and their children.

This chain links TRBV4-2 with TRBJ1-4; 9 positions agree with TRBD1. This TCR came from a boy between 5 and 17 years old in good health. Specimen: blood. CDR3 loop: CASSQPGQGNEKLFF. The CDR3 coding sequence is TGTGCCAGCAGCCAGCCCGGACAGGGGAATGAAAAACTGTTTTTT.